This entry describes one T cell receptor (beta chain). What it recognizes is unknown. This sample was included in a study of PD-1 blockade in classical Hodgkin lymphoma. Whole-study results and caveats: Patients were excluded if nivolumab began under 1 year after ASCT (the autologous transplant). Prior therapy or disease activity may underlie the repertoire differences, whose causes remain undefined. Researchers reported that CD4+ TCR diversity, though not CD8+, rose significantly by C4D1.

The CDR3 totals 14 residues. Germline CDR1 reads MNHEY; CDR2 reads SVGAGI. Losses at the gene ends were 2 bases for V and 4 bases for J; bases not matched to a gene: 5. Sequencing was performed with immunoSEQ multiplex PCR; in TCRdb, only in-frame clones are kept and a portion is missing. This repertoire shows 110,000 or so clones, 80% to 90% found once; its top ten account for just under 20%. Every single patient, without exception, relapsed after autologous stem cell transplantation, and brentuximab vedotin exposure varied. The sample consisted of peripheral blood mononuclear cells (PBMCs), taken before the second cycle of nivolumab. The source is a human donor with classical Hodgkin lymphoma. This chain joins TRBV6-5 and TRBJ2-7, with 7 bases aligning to TRBD1. CDR3 sequence: CASSYRNRGYEQYF. The CDR3 region has the DNA TGTGCCAGCAGTTACCGAAACAGGGGTTACGAGCAGTACTTC.